Listed below are T cell receptor beta chains from one sample, sequenced in a study of OX40 agonist ivuxolimab in advanced cancers. Clones were sequenced by immunoSEQ multiplex PCR, and TCRdb holds only the in-frame ones, with some missing. Of more than 40,000 clones detected, 75% to 90% appear once; the ten largest clones hold 12%. The material sequenced was CD4+ or CD8+ T cells sorted from blood, taken in a trial of the OX40 agonist ivuxolimab. Source of these receptors: an adult with an advanced solid tumor such as melanoma, head and neck, liver or kidney cancer. CDR3s include the opening cysteine and the closing phenylalanine or tryptophan. The order of the fields is clone size, J gene, V gene, D gene, CDR3 DNA, CDR3 protein. D genes are given only for firm matches. The size of a clone is reported for some rows only, either as once, few or many, or as a class for expanded clones.

size: .; J: TRBJ1-1; V: TRBV7-6; D: .; DNA: TGTGCCAGCAGGGAAAGACACTCTGGGCCTCTTATTGAAGCTTTCTTT; CDR3: CASRERHSGPLIEAFF
size: .; J: TRBJ1-2; V: TRBV13; D: .; DNA: TGTGCCAGCAGCTTACTGGGATGGGGCTACACCTTC; CDR3: CASSLLGWGYTF
size: .; J: TRBJ2-2; V: TRBV9; D: TRBD1; DNA: TGTGCCAGCAGTGGTAGGGACAGTCCCACCGGGGAGCTGTTTTTT; CDR3: CASSGRDSPTGELFF
size: once; J: TRBJ1-5; V: TRBV2; D: TRBD1; DNA: TGTGCCAGCGGAACAGGGGCCCATCAGCCCCAGCATTTT; CDR3: CASGTGAHQPQHF
size: .; J: TRBJ1-2; V: TRBV4-3; D: .; DNA: TGCGCTAGCAGCCACCAGGGGGGCTACACCTTC; CDR3: CASSHQGGYTF
size: .; J: TRBJ2-7; V: TRBV6-5; D: TRBD2; DNA: TGTGCCAGCTTTGGACTAGCGGGAGGGCAGCAGTACTTC; CDR3: CASFGLAGGQQYF
size: .; J: TRBJ2-7; V: TRBV19; D: .; DNA: TGTGCCAGTAGTATGGGCCAGGCCTACGAGCAGTACTTC; CDR3: CASSMGQAYEQYF
size: medium-sized; J: TRBJ1-2; V: TRBV4-1; D: TRBD1; DNA: TGCGCCAGCAGCCAAGTGGCGGGACAGGGAAACTATGGCTACACCTTC; CDR3: CASSQVAGQGNYGYTF
size: .; J: TRBJ1-2; V: TRBV13; D: TRBD1; DNA: TGTGCCAGCAGCTCCAACGACCTCGACAGGGCCTATGGCTACACCTTC; CDR3: CASSSNDLDRAYGYTF
size: .; J: TRBJ2-7; V: TRBV28; D: TRBD2; DNA: TGTGCCAGCAGGGGCTGGGAGGGGTCCTACGAGCAGTACTTC; CDR3: CASRGWEGSYEQYF
size: .; J: TRBJ2-2; V: TRBV19; D: .; DNA: TGTGCCAGTAGTATTTCAGGGGCCACCGGGGAGCTGTTTTTT; CDR3: CASSISGATGELFF
size: .; J: TRBJ2-7; V: TRBV14; D: .; DNA: TGTGCCAGCAGCCTGGAGTCCGGGGGCGAGCAGTACTTC; CDR3: CASSLESGGEQYF
size: .; J: TRBJ1-1; V: TRBV7-2; D: .; DNA: TGTGCCAGCAGCTTAGTGGGGGGCCCGGGAACTGAAGCTTTCTTT; CDR3: CASSLVGGPGTEAFF
size: .; J: TRBJ2-2; V: TRBV7-9; D: TRBD1; DNA: TGTGCCAGCAGATCGACAGGGGAGAACACCGGGGAGCTGTTTTTT; CDR3: CASRSTGENTGELFF
size: once; J: TRBJ2-7; V: TRBV27; D: .; DNA: TGTGCCAGCAGCCCACCCCGAGGGACGGCGACCTACGAGCAGTACTTC; CDR3: CASSPPRGTATYEQYF
size: .; J: TRBJ2-1; V: TRBV29-1; D: .; DNA: TGCAGCGTTGCCCCCGGCGACTCCTACAATGAGCAGTTCTTC; CDR3: CSVAPGDSYNEQFF
size: .; J: TRBJ1-4; V: TRBV11-2; D: .; DNA: TGTGCCAGCAGCAAATTCTACCCGCCGATAGCTGTGGGGAATGAAAAACTGTTTTTT; CDR3: CASSKFYPPIAVGNEKLFF
size: .; J: TRBJ2-5; V: TRBV10-3; D: .; DNA: TGTGCCATCAGCCCCGTCGCTGTCAGGGAAGAGACCCAGTACTTC; CDR3: CAISPVAVREETQYF
size: .; J: TRBJ2-1; V: TRBV15; D: TRBD2; DNA: TGTGCCACCAGCGGGGATAGCGGGAACGATGAGCAGTTCTTC; CDR3: CATSGDSGNDEQFF
size: .; J: TRBJ1-1; V: TRBV7-2; D: .; DNA: TGTGCCAGCAGCTTAGTCCCCCACTCCCACCGGAACACTGAAGCTTTCTTT; CDR3: CASSLVPHSHRNTEAFF
size: .; J: TRBJ2-2; V: TRBV5-1; D: TRBD1; DNA: TGCGCCAGCAGCTTAATCGGGACAGGGGGTTCCGGGGAGCTGTTTTTT; CDR3: CASSLIGTGGSGELFF
size: .; J: TRBJ1-4; V: TRBV28; D: TRBD1; DNA: TGTGCCAGCAGTTTGTACAGGGGGCAGAATAATGAAAAACTGTTTTTT; CDR3: CASSLYRGQNNEKLFF
size: .; J: TRBJ2-7; V: TRBV6-6; D: .; DNA: TGTGCCAGCAGTTACGGACAGTCCTACGAGCAGTACTTC; CDR3: CASSYGQSYEQYF
size: .; J: TRBJ2-1; V: TRBV14; D: .; DNA: TGTGCCAGCAGCCAAGATTACAGGAGCTCCTACAATGAGCAGTTCTTC; CDR3: CASSQDYRSSYNEQFF
size: .; J: TRBJ2-3; V: TRBV29-1; D: .; DNA: TGCAGCGTTGAAGAGATGAGAGGTGCGGAAGATACGCAGTATTTT; CDR3: CSVEEMRGAEDTQYF
size: .; J: TRBJ2-7; V: TRBV5-4; D: TRBD1; DNA: TGTGCCAGCATGGGACAGGGGATAGACGAGCAGTACTTC; CDR3: CASMGQGIDEQYF
size: .; J: TRBJ2-7; V: TRBV4-3; D: .; DNA: TGCGCCAGCAGCCAAGACTCGACCGGGTACGAGCAGTACTTC; CDR3: CASSQDSTGYEQYF